These 28 T cell receptor beta chains were sequenced from one sample in a study of blood T cell repertoires in COVID-19. Method: immunoSEQ multiplex PCR; TCRdb's copy keeps in-frame clones and lacks some. Of some 140,000 clones listed, roughly 79% are singletons. Specimen: peripheral blood. These receptors were collected from a woman in her sixties with active or convalescent COVID-19.

The J gene is TRBJ1-1, the V gene TRBV4-1; D remains ambiguous. V was trimmed by 4 bases and J by 0 bases, leaving 9 bases between them. The germline gives CDR1 MGHRA, CDR2 YSYEKL. The CDR3 runs 14 residues. The CDR3 DNA follows: TGCGCCAGCAGCCTAGCGGGCCTGAACACTGAAGCTTTCTTT. Protein: CASSLAGLNTEAFF.

The gene calls are TRBV4-1 and TRBJ2-5; D is perhaps TRBD1 (5 bases). V lost 6 bases, J lost 2 bases, and 19 bases lay in between. CDR3 length: 16 residues. CDR1 and CDR2 (germline): MGHRA, YSYEKL. The CDR3 region is CASRLREFAGQETQYF. CDR3 nucleotides: TGCGCCAGCAGGCTACGCGAGTTCGCAGGGCAAGAGACCCAGTACTTC.

V is TRBV28 and J is TRBJ1-2; maybe TRBD1 (6 bases). This CDR3 comprises 15 residues. V lost 3 bases to trimming and J lost 4 bases, with 15 bases between them. Germline-derived CDR1 and CDR2 are MDHEN and SYDVKM. This chain's CDR3 is CASSFPPRGLYGYTF. The DNA for the CDR3 is TGTGCCAGCAGTTTCCCCCCCAGGGGCCTCTATGGCTACACCTTC.

The chain links TRBV5-4 to TRBJ2-5; 7 bases are shared with TRBD1. The trim removed 0 bases at V and 3 bases at J, leaving 8 bases unmatched. Per the germline V gene, CDR1 is SGHNT and CDR2 is YYREEE (reference sequence). This CDR3 contains 16 residues. The DNA for the CDR3 is TGTGCCAGCAGCTTGGCAGGGATGACAGGGAAAGAGACCCAGTACTTC. Protein product: CASSLAGMTGKETQYF.

The gene calls are TRBV18 and TRBJ1-4; a weak D match, TRBD1 (6 bases). Germline values: CDR1 KGHSH, CDR2 LQKENI. V lost 2 bases and J lost 1, with 11 bases in between. This CDR3 contains 16 residues. As DNA, the CDR3 is TGTGCCAGCTCACCATGGGCAGGGGAAACTAATGAAAAACTGTTTTTT. Encoded protein: CASSPWAGETNEKLFF.

The chain employs TRBV4-1 and TRBJ2-1; 7 positions agree with TRBD2. The germline CDR1 and CDR2 sequences are MGHRA and YSYEKL. There are 15 residues in the CDR3. With 0 bases clipped from V and 8 bases from J, the junction kept 7 bases outside the gene matches. Here the CDR3 reads CASSQDSGGEDEQFF. The CDR3 DNA sequence: TGCGCCAGCAGCCAAGATTCTGGGGGGGAGGATGAGCAGTTCTTC.

The chain carries TRBV5-1 and TRBJ2-3, with unresolved D. Germline CDR1 and CDR2: SGHRS and YFSETQ. Trimming stripped 0 bases from V and 5 bases from J, with 10 bases between. The CDR3 contains 14 residues. CDR3 DNA sequence: TGCGCCAGCAGCTTGGGGGCAGCTAAAGATACGCAGTATTTT. It is translated as CASSLGAAKDTQYF.

The genes are TRBV30 and TRBJ2-7; 15 bases map to TRBD2. There are 13 residues in the CDR3. Trimming took 8 bases from V and 5 from J; bases not matched to a gene: 4. Germline assignment: CDR1 GTSNPN and CDR2 SVGIG (reference sequence). The CDR3 region has the DNA TGTGCCCACGGACTAGCGGGAGGGAACGAGCAGTACTTC. Translation gives CAHGLAGGNEQYF.

The V call is TRBV5-6, the J call TRBJ1-4, with D possibly being TRBD1 (6 bases). Per the germline V gene, CDR1 is SGHDT and CDR2 is YYEEEE. Trimming removed 4 bases from V and 7 bases from J, with 17 bases in between. The CDR3 is made up of 15 amino acids. The CDR3 is CASSRSSGQGEKLFF. CDR3 in DNA: TGTGCCAGCAGCCGATCCTCGGGACAAGGTGAAAAACTGTTTTTT.

The rearrangement uses TRBV2 and TRBJ1-6, with D hard to call. Trimming pared 1 base from V and 9 bases from J, leaving 10 bases between. Per the germline V gene, CDR1 is SNHLY and CDR2 is FYNNEI. CDR3 length equals 14 residues. The CDR3: CASSEESVGSPLHF. In DNA, the CDR3 is TGTGCCAGCAGTGAAGAGAGTGTTGGTTCACCCCTCCACTTT. The full variable domain, rest sourced from reference TRBV2 and TRBJ1-6, is EPEVTQTPSHQVTQMGQEVILRCVPISNHLYFYWYRQILGQKVEFLVSFYNNEISEKSEIFDDQFSVERPDGSNFTLKIRSTKLEDSAMYFCASSEESVGSPLHFGNGTRLTVT.

V and J are TRBV27 and TRBJ1-3; TRBD1 is a possible D gene (6 bases). Germline V CDR1 and CDR2: MNHEY, SMNVEV (reference sequence). The CDR3 is made up of 15 amino acids. Trimming shortened V by 8 bases and J by 6 bases, and 20 bases separated the two germline ends. The CDR3: CASPRQETLVNTIYF. The CDR3 coding sequence is TGTGCCAGCCCGAGACAGGAAACTCTGGTAAACACCATATATTTT.

The rearrangement links TRBV6-2 or TRBV6-3 to TRBJ1-1; D is perhaps TRBD1 (5 bases). Germline CDR1 MNHEY, CDR2 SVGEGT. CDR3 length equals 13 residues. V was cut by 2 bases and J by 3 bases, with 7 bases left in between. The CDR3 loop reads CASSYGGDTEAFF. The CDR3 bases are TGTGCCAGCAGTTACGGGGGGGACACTGAAGCTTTCTTT.

This chain links TRBV5-5 with TRBJ2-5, with a weak D call TRBD1 (6 bases). The CDR3 has 14 amino acids. The germline gives CDR1 SGHKS, CDR2 YYEKEE (reference sequence). Trimming took off 2 bases at V and 1 base at J, with 9 bases between the two ends. The CDR3 DNA follows: TGTGCCAGCAGCTTCCGGACAGCCCAAGAGACCCAGTACTTC. Amino acids: CASSFRTAQETQYF.

The chain joins TRBV4-1 to TRBJ1-4; TRBD1 aligns across 7 bases. V lost 1 base, J lost 13 bases, and 15 bases stayed unmatched. The germline V gene encodes CDR1 MGHRA and CDR2 YSYEKL. The CDR3 is 16 residues long. The CDR3 reads CASSQVSRTGGLRLFF. The CDR3, as DNA: TGCGCCAGCAGCCAAGTTAGTCGGACAGGTGGTCTAAGACTGTTTTTT.

The CDR3 DNA is TGTGCCAGCAGCCGCCTTTGGGCGGGAGAATCCGCGCAGTATTTT. It yields the protein CASSRLWAGESAQYF. J is TRBJ2-3 and V is TRBV7-2, with 7 nucleotides matching TRBD2. V lost 5 bases to trimming and J lost 10 bases; unmatched junction nucleotides: 15. There are 15 residues in the CDR3. Germline lookup yields CDR1 SGHTA and CDR2 FQGNSA.

The chain couples TRBV7-2 to TRBJ1-2; D is uncertain. The CDR3 runs 15 residues. V shed 0 bases and J shed 4 bases, with 12 bases lying between them. Germline-derived CDR1 and CDR2 are SGHTA and FQGNSA. CDR3 protein: CASSLAQNRGYGYTF. CDR3 sequence (DNA): TGTGCCAGCAGCTTAGCCCAGAACCGGGGCTATGGCTACACCTTC.

J is TRBJ2-2 and V is TRBV5-1; D perhaps matches TRBD1 (6 bases). Germline V gene sequence: CDR1 SGHRS, CDR2 YFSETQ. Trimming removed 2 bases at V and 7 bases at J, with 12 bases between. The CDR3 consists of 14 residues. CDR3 sequence (DNA): TGCGCCAGCAGCTTTAGACAGGACAGCGGGGAGCTGTTTTTT. Translated: CASSFRQDSGELFF.

This clone has just a few counts. The chain has TRBV5-4 and TRBJ2-2, with TRBD2 matching over 8 bases. The CDR3 covers 17 residues. The V and J ends lost 4 bases and 4 bases, in that order; junction bases with no gene match: 12. Germline V lookup: CDR1 SGHNT, CDR2 YYREEE (reference sequence). This CDR3 is CASSRPGGQGTTGELFF. CDR3 sequence (DNA): TGTGCCAGCAGCCGCCCGGGGGGGCAGGGGACCACCGGGGAGCTGTTTTTT.

The rearrangement joins TRBV2 to TRBJ2-6; the D gene is possibly TRBD2 (6 bases). Trimming cost V 8 bases and J 0 bases, with 11 bases left between them. CDR3 length equals 15 residues. In germline, CDR1 is SNHLY, CDR2 FYNNEI. The CDR3 spells CASDLGGSGANVLTF. CDR3 bases: TGTGCCAGCGACTTGGGGGGCTCTGGGGCCAACGTCCTGACTTTC.

This chain joins TRBV5-1 and TRBJ1-1; TRBD1 is a possible D gene (5 bases). Trimming took 0 bases from V and 3 from J, leaving 21 bases between them. CDR3 length equals 18 residues. Germline CDR1 SGHRS, CDR2 YFSETQ. CDR3 nucleotides: TGCGCCAGCAGCTTGGCCGGCCCAGGGCAGGGAGGGTACACTGAAGCTTTCTTT. Its protein is CASSLAGPGQGGYTEAFF.

J is TRBJ1-2 and V is TRBV9; D perhaps matches TRBD1 (5 bases). The CDR3 covers 13 residues. The V end lost 0 bases, the J end lost 7 bases, and 10 bases lay between the germline ends. The germline V gene has CDR1 SGDLS and CDR2 YYNGEE. CDR3 region: CASSVEGAVGYTF. The DNA for the CDR3 is TGTGCCAGCAGCGTAGAAGGGGCCGTTGGCTACACCTTC.

This clone was seen a handful of times. The J gene is TRBJ1-1, the V gene TRBV5-6; TRBD1 matches at 7 bases. The V segment lost 4 bases and the J segment 11 bases; nucleotides outside the gene matches: 8. Germline assignment: CDR1 SGHDT and CDR2 YYEEEE. The CDR3 runs to 12 residues. This chain's CDR3 is CASSTHRGTAFF. The CDR3 DNA reads as TGTGCCAGCAGCACACACAGGGGAACGGCTTTCTTT.

The chain employs TRBV29-1 and TRBJ1-1; the D gene is possibly TRBD1 (5 bases). V lost 8 bases to trimming and J lost 4 bases, with 17 bases between them. CDR3 length: 13 amino acids. Per germline, CDR1 SQVTM and CDR2 ANQGSEA. CDR3 sequence: CSSGRGSGTEAFF. CDR3 DNA sequence: TGCAGCTCTGGGCGGGGGAGTGGCACTGAAGCTTTCTTT.

The chain employs TRBV18 and TRBJ2-2; TRBD1 aligns across 12 bases. With V trimmed by 3 bases and J by 6 bases, 8 bases remained unmatched. The CDR3 extends over 17 amino acids. Germline assignment: CDR1 KGHSH and CDR2 LQKENI. The CDR3, as DNA: TGTGCCAGCTCACCTTCTCCGGGACAGGGGGCCGCCGGGGAGCTGTTTTTT. As protein: CASSPSPGQGAAGELFF.

The chain is built from TRBV6-2 or TRBV6-3 and TRBJ2-3, with TRBD2 matching over 7 bases. Germline CDR1 MNHEY, CDR2 SVGEGT. The CDR3 sequence is 13 residues long. With 8 bases clipped from V and 3 bases from J, the junction kept 5 bases outside the gene matches. CDR3 sequence reads: CASGLAETDTQYF. CDR3 coding DNA: TGTGCCAGCGGCCTAGCGGAGACAGATACGCAGTATTTT.

V usage is TRBV2 and J usage is TRBJ2-1; 11 bases align to TRBD1. Trimming cost V 6 bases and J 3 bases; bases outside gene matches: 4. In germline, CDR1 is SNHLY, CDR2 FYNNEI. The CDR3 consists of 15 residues. Here the CDR3 DNA reads TGTGCCAGCAGCCCGGGACAGGGGGGCTACAATGAGCAGTTCTTC. It codes for CASSPGQGGYNEQFF.

V gene TRBV19 combines with J gene TRBJ2-3; the D gene is possibly TRBD1 (6 bases). CDR1 and CDR2 from the germline V gene are LNHDA and SQIVND (reference sequence). The V and J ends lost 4 bases and 5 bases respectively, with 10 bases between them. The CDR3 loop spans 13 amino acids. CDR3 in amino acids: CASSNGGQDTQYF. The CDR3 nucleotides read TGTGCCAGTAGTAATGGGGGACAAGATACGCAGTATTTT.

This clone turned up a few times. The chain employs TRBV24-1 and TRBJ2-1; possible D gene TRBD2, 5 bases. Trimming shortened V by 3 bases and J by 4 bases, and 12 bases separated the two germline ends. The CDR3 spans 15 residues. Per germline, CDR1 KGHDR and CDR2 SFDVKD. This CDR3 is CATSDPSGSYNEQFF. The CDR3 DNA reads as TGTGCCACCAGTGATCCCAGCGGCAGTTACAATGAGCAGTTCTTC.